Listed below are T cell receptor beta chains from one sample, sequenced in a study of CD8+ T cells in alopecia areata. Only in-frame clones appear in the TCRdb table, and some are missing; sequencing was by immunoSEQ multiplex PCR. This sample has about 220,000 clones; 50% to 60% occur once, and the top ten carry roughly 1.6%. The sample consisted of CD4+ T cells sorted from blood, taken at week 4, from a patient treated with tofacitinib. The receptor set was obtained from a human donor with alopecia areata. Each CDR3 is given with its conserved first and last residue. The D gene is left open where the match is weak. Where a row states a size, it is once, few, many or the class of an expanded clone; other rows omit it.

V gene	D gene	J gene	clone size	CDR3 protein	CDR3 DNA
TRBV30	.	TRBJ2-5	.	CAWSLLGETQYF	TGTGCCTGGTCACTCCTTGGGGAGACCCAGTACTTC
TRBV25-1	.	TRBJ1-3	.	CASSDATSSGNTIYF	TGTGCCAGCAGTGACGCTACAAGCTCTGGAAACACCATATATTTT
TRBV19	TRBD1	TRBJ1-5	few	CASRTAGGAGQPQHF	TGTGCCAGTAGGACTGCAGGGGGCGCAGGGCAGCCCCAGCATTTT
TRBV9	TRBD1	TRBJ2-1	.	CASSEDRGVVNEQFF	TGTGCCAGCAGCGAAGACAGGGGGGTTGTCAATGAGCAGTTCTTC
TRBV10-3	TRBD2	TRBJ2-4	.	CAISESGGLNIQYF	TGTGCCATCAGTGAAAGCGGGGGGCTAAACATTCAGTACTTC
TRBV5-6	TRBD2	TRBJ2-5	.	CASSWTGLAETQYF	TGTGCCAGCAGCTGGACGGGACTAGCGGAGACCCAGTACTTC
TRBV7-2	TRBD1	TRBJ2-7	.	CASTFAIRDRGNEQYF	TGTGCCAGCACCTTTGCCATCCGGGACAGGGGAAATGAGCAGTACTTC
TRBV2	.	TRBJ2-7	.	CASSENSGNYEQYF	TGTGCCAGCAGTGAAAACAGCGGTAACTACGAGCAGTACTTC
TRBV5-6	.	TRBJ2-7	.	CASSPDNYEQYF	TGTGCCAGCAGCCCCGACAACTACGAGCAGTACTTC
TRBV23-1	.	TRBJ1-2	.	CASSQSGIEGYGYTF	TGCGCCAGCAGTCAATCTGGGATCGAAGGCTATGGCTACACCTTC
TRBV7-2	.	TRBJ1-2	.	CASSSNANYGYTF	TGTGCCAGCAGCTCCAACGCCAACTATGGCTACACCTTC
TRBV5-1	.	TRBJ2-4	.	CASSLGSGAAKNIQYF	TGCGCCAGCAGCTTGGGGTCGGGGGCTGCCAAAAACATTCAGTACTTC
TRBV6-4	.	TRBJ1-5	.	CASSRTVDQPQHF	TGTGCCAGCAGTCGGACAGTCGATCAGCCCCAGCATTTT
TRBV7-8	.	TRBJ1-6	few	CASSLRGRINNSPLHF	TGTGCCAGCAGCTTAAGGGGCCGGATAAATAATTCACCCCTCCACTTT
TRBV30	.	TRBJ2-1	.	CAWSLGGTEQFF	TGTGCCTGGTCTTTGGGGGGCACTGAGCAGTTCTTC